These 3 T cell receptor beta chains came from one sample sequenced in a study of blood T cells in healthy people across ages. Together with a sample-barcoded 5' primer, a J-beta primer mix was included in a second PCR lasting about 7 to 11 cycles. From the 5' RACE reads, TCRdb called clonotypes with MiXCR, one entry per CDR3 protein. The sample yields 790,000 or so distinct CDR3 sequences, roughly 46% seen once. Sequences were obtained from blood. The receptors derive from a man older than 75 in good health.

The chain employs TRBV7-2 and TRBJ2-3; TRBD2 agrees at 8 bases. Germline CDR1 reads SGHTA; CDR2 reads FQGNSA. CDR3 length: 15 residues. The ends lost 2 bases at V and 1 base at J; junction bases unmatched: 2. DNA of the CDR3: TGTGCCAGCAGCTTAAGGCGGGAGGGCACAGATACGCAGTATTTT. Protein: CASSLRREGTDTQYF. Full variable domain (remainder filled in from reference TRBV7-2 and TRBJ2-3): GAGVSQSPSNKVTEKGKDVELRCDPISGHTALYWYRQSLGQGLEFLIYFQGNSAPDKSGLPSDRFSAERTGGSVSTLTIQRTQQEDSAVYLCASSLRREGTDTQYFGPGTRLTVL.

This clonotype came up a few times. V gene TRBV12-3 or TRBV12-4 combines with J gene TRBJ2-5; tentative D call: TRBD1 (6 bases). The CDR3 length is 14 residues. V shed 8 bases and J shed 1 base, with 14 bases lying between them. The CDR3, as DNA: TGTGCCAGCGGTCCCGGGACACCCCAAGAGACCCAGTACTTC. Its translation: CASGPGTPQETQYF.

The rearrangement joins TRBV20-1 to TRBJ2-1; 8 bases agree with TRBD2. This CDR3 contains 16 residues. V dropped 0 bases and J dropped 2; count of bases not matched to a gene: 6. CDR1 and CDR2 from the germline V gene are DFQATT and SNEGSKA (reference sequence). CDR3 sequence: CSARDPTSVAYNEQFF. Written as DNA, the CDR3 is TGCAGTGCTAGAGACCCGACTAGCGTAGCCTACAATGAGCAGTTCTTC.